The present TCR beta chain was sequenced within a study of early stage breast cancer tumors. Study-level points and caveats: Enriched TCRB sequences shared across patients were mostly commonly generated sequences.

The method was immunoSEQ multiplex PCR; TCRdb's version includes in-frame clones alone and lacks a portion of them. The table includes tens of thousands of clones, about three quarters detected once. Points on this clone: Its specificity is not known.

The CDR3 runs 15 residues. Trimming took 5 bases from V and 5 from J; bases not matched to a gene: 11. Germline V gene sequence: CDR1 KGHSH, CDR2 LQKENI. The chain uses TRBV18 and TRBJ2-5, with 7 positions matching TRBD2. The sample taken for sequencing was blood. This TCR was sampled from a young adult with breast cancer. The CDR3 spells CASSSDVGGGETQYF. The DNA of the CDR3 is TGTGCCAGCTCATCCGACGTTGGGGGAGGGGAGACCCAGTACTTC.